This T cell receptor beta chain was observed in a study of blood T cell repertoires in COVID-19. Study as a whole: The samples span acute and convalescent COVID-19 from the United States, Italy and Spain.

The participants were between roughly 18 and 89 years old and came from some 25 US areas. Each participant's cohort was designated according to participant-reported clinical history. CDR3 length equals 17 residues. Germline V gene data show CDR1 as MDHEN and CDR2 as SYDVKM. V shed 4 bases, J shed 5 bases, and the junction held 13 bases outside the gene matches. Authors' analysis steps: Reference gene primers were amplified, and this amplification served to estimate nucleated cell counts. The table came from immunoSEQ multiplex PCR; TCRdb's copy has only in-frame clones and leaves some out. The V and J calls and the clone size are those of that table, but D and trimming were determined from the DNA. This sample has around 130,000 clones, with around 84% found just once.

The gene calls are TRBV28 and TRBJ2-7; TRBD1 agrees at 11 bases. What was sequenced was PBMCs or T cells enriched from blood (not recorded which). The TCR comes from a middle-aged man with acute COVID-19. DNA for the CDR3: TGTGCCAGCAGTTCCAGCACAGTCGGGACAGGGGGGAACGAGCAGTACTTC. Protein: CASSSSTVGTGGNEQYF.